This passage covers 16 T cell receptor beta chains from one sample sequenced in a study of cytomegalovirus exposure and HLA in healthy donors. PCR primers comprised 60 Vbeta and 13 Jbeta primers. Clones were read by immunoSEQ multiplex PCR, and TCRdb kept only the in-frame ones, dropping some. Its table records around 140,000 clones. Source material: PBMCs. The receptors derive from a woman under 30 in good health and CMV-seronegative.

V gene TRBV18 combines with J gene TRBJ2-2, with a tentative D call TRBD1 (6 bases). This CDR3 comprises 15 residues. Deletions cut 2 bases from V and 6 bases from J, with 13 bases between. Per germline, CDR1 KGHSH and CDR2 LQKENI. Here the CDR3 reads CASSPNSQGPGELFF. The CDR3 DNA reads TGTGCCAGCTCACCAAACTCACAGGGTCCCGGGGAGCTGTTTTTT.

CDR3 loop: CSVGVAGSYNEQFF. As DNA, the CDR3 is TGCAGCGTTGGGGTAGCGGGGTCCTACAATGAGCAGTTCTTC. The chain uses TRBV29-1 and TRBJ2-1, with 8 bases that match TRBD2. J lost 1 base, V lost 4 bases, and 3 bases had no gene match. Germline V lookup: CDR1 SQVTM, CDR2 ANQGSEA. This CDR3 comprises 14 residues.

V is TRBV11-2 and J is TRBJ1-3; perhaps TRBD1 as D (5 bases). The V gene lost 3 bases and the J gene lost 2 bases, with 14 bases spanning the gap. There are 16 residues in the CDR3. Germline assignment: CDR1 SGHAT and CDR2 FQNNGV. This CDR3 is CASSFQGTITGNTIYF. CDR3 sequence (DNA): TGTGCCAGCAGCTTTCAGGGAACCATCACTGGAAACACCATATATTTT.

The chain uses TRBV7-9 and TRBJ2-5; D is unresolved. The CDR3 consists of 14 residues. Trimming took off 2 bases at V and 1 base at J, with 8 bases between the two ends. Germline CDR1 SEHNR, CDR2 FQNEAQ (reference sequence). The chain's CDR3 is CASSLSIVQETQYF. In DNA form, the CDR3 reads TGTGCCAGCAGCTTAAGTATAGTCCAAGAGACCCAGTACTTC.

The chain combines TRBV29-1 with TRBJ1-1; D might be TRBD1 (5 bases). CDR1 is SQVTM, CDR2 ANQGSEA, per germline. The CDR3 sequence is 10 residues long. Trimming stripped 4 bases from V and 10 bases from J, with 10 bases between. Written as DNA, the CDR3 is TGCAGCGTTGCCCAGGGTCGAGCTTTCTTT. Translating gives CSVAQGRAFF.

V usage is TRBV2 and J usage is TRBJ1-2; D unclear. CDR1 is SNHLY and CDR2 is FYNNEI in the germline V gene. Trimming took off 4 bases at V and 3 bases at J, with 9 bases between the two ends. CDR3 length: 13 residues. The CDR3 sequence is CASSGGLHYGYTF. The CDR3, as DNA: TGTGCCAGCAGTGGAGGTCTGCACTATGGCTACACCTTC.

The CDR3 loop is CASSLRAGYEQYV. DNA of the CDR3: TGTGCCAGCAGCTTGAGAGCGGGGTACGAGCAGTACGTC. The chain carries TRBV5-6 and TRBJ2-7; 7 bases map to TRBD2. There are 13 residues in the CDR3. The V segment lost 1 base and the J segment 4 bases; nucleotides outside the gene matches: 2. The germline CDR1 and CDR2 sequences are SGHDT and YYEEEE.

The chain employs TRBV5-4 and TRBJ2-3; TRBD2 matches 7 bases. Germline V gene lookup returns CDR1 SGHNT and CDR2 YYREEE (reference sequence). J gave up 5 bases and V 4 bases, and 10 bases lay outside the gene matches. The CDR3 is 15 residues long. DNA for the CDR3: TGTGCCAGCAGCGTATCTAGCGGACAAGGAGATACGCAGTATTTT. Its protein product is CASSVSSGQGDTQYF. Full variable domain (remainder filled in from reference TRBV5-4 and TRBJ2-3): ETGVTQSPTHLIKTRGQQVTLRCSSQSGHNTVSWYQQALGQGPQFIFQYYREEENGRGNFPPRFSGLQFPNYSSELNVNALELDDSALYLCASSVSSGQGDTQYFGPGTRLTVL.

The V and J genes are TRBV30 and TRBJ1-5, with 9 nucleotides matching TRBD1. Germline V CDR1 and CDR2: GTSNPN, SVGIG (reference sequence). V shed 2 bases, J shed 4 bases, and the junction held 15 bases outside the gene matches. This CDR3 is 18 amino acids long. In DNA form, the CDR3 reads TGTGCCTGGAGTCCCTGGGGACAGGGCAAGTCGGCGAATCAGCCCCAGCATTTT. This codes for CAWSPWGQGKSANQPQHF.

The chain is built from TRBV7-3 and TRBJ2-1, with TRBD1 as a possible D gene (5 bases). CDR1 is SGHTA and CDR2 is FQGTGA in the germline V gene. V gave up 0 bases and J gave up 5 bases, with 11 bases separating them. This CDR3 comprises 15 residues. CDR3 DNA: TGTGCCAGCAGCTTAACGGGATTGACAGACAATGAGCAGTTCTTC. Translating gives CASSLTGLTDNEQFF.

V is TRBV27 and J is TRBJ2-3; D gene uncertain. This CDR3 region has 15 residues. The germline V gene encodes CDR1 MNHEY and CDR2 SMNVEV (reference sequence). Trimming removed 4 bases at V and 3 bases at J, with 14 bases between. The CDR3 DNA sequence: TGTGCCAGCAGTTCATCCCCCAGTGCAACAGATACGCAGTATTTT. Protein sequence: CASSSSPSATDTQYF.

Comment on this clone: The junction departs from germline at one end; a sequencing error may be responsible. The CDR3 DNA follows: TGTGCCAGCAGCTTGGCCCTGAGGGATGGATATGGCCACACCTTC. Residues: CASSLALRDGYGHTF. This chain links TRBV5-8 with TRBJ1-2; D is ambiguous. Germline CDR1 reads SGHTS; CDR2 reads YDEGEE. This CDR3 comprises 15 residues.

V usage is TRBV5-6 and J usage is TRBJ1-6, with D perhaps TRBD1 (6 bases). Germline CDR1 reads SGHDT; CDR2 reads YYEEEE. CDR3 length: 16 amino acids. Trimming stripped 0 bases from V and 5 bases from J, with 12 bases between. The CDR3 region has the DNA TGTGCCAGCAGCTTGGGCGGGGGCTGGAATAATTCACCCCTCCACTTT. This encodes CASSLGGGWNNSPLHF.

The chain recombines TRBV11-3 with TRBJ2-1, with 7 positions matching TRBD2. The ends lost 2 bases at V and 5 bases at J; junction bases unmatched: 6. Germline V gene data show CDR1 as SGHNT and CDR2 as YENEEA. The CDR3 sequence is 15 residues long. CDR3: CASSLYTSANNEQFF. In DNA form, the CDR3 reads TGTGCCAGCAGCTTATATACTAGCGCCAACAATGAGCAGTTCTTC.

This sequence joins TRBV6-5 and TRBJ2-3; tentatively, D is TRBD2 (5 bases). The CDR3 has 14 amino acids. Looked up from germline, CDR1 is MNHEY and CDR2 is SVGAGI. Trimming took 2 bases from V and 3 from J, leaving 9 bases between them. In DNA form, the CDR3 reads TGTGCCAGCAGTTACAAGCGCGGGACAGATACGCAGTATTTT. Translation gives CASSYKRGTDTQYF.

This chain links TRBV6-5 with TRBJ2-7; 7 bases match TRBD2. CDR1 is MNHEY and CDR2 is SVGAGI in the germline V gene. The CDR3 is 13 amino acids. J was trimmed by 6 bases and V by 5 bases; bases with no gene match: 7. The CDR3: CASSRGGRGEQYF. CDR3 nucleotide sequence: TGTGCCAGCAGTCGAGGAGGGAGGGGCGAGCAGTACTTC.